The 21 T cell receptor beta chains listed next were all sequenced from one sample in a study of early T cells in non-severe SARS-CoV-2 infection. From the 5' RACE reads, TCRdb called clonotypes with MiXCR, one entry per CDR3 protein. The profile shows around 40,000 distinct CDR3 sequences, 11% of them singletons. What was sequenced was whole blood. These receptors were obtained from an adult who was a healthcare worker with PCR-confirmed SARS-CoV-2 infection or an uninfected control (not recorded which).

This chain joins TRBV7-9 and TRBJ2-1; tentative D call: TRBD2 (5 bases). V lost 3 bases and J lost 2, with 11 bases in between. The CDR3 covers 15 residues. Germline CDR1 SEHNR, CDR2 FQNEAQ (reference sequence). CDR3 DNA sequence: TGTGCCAGCAGCTTGTTGAGCGGCACCTACAATGAGCAGTTCTTC. Translated, it gives CASSLLSGTYNEQFF.

The chain has TRBV28 and TRBJ2-7; 8 nucleotides agree with TRBD2. The CDR3 consists of 16 residues. Germline trimming cut 6 bases from V and 2 bases from J; bases unmatched to any gene: 12. The germline CDR1 and CDR2 sequences are MDHEN and SYDVKM. CDR3 protein: CASRNPTSGPTYEQYF. The CDR3 DNA reads as TGTGCCAGCAGGAACCCCACTAGCGGTCCTACCTACGAGCAGTACTTC. Full variable domain (remainder filled in from reference TRBV28 and TRBJ2-7): DVKVTQSSRYLVKRTGEKVFLECVQDMDHENMFWYRQDPGLGLRLIYFSYDVKMKEKGDIPEGYSVSREKKERFSLILESASTNQTSMYLCASRNPTSGPTYEQYFGPGTRLTVT.

This clonotype was detected many times. The V call is TRBV5-5, the J call TRBJ1-2, with 7 bases fitting TRBD1. The germline V gene has CDR1 SGHKS and CDR2 YYEKEE (reference sequence). V lost 1 base to trimming and J lost 5 bases; unmatched junction nucleotides: 8. CDR3 length: 15 amino acids. The DNA for the CDR3 is TGTGCCAGCAGCTTGATGCAGGGGGGCATATATGGCTACACCTTC. Its protein product is CASSLMQGGIYGYTF.

This clonotype occurred many times. V usage is TRBV7-2 and J usage is TRBJ2-7; D remains ambiguous. Germline V gives CDR1 SGHTA, CDR2 FQGNSA. Trimming pared 0 bases from V and 3 bases from J, leaving 12 bases between. The CDR3 runs to 15 residues. The chain's CDR3 is CASSLASFRSYEQYF. CDR3 nucleotide sequence: TGTGCCAGCAGCTTAGCATCGTTTCGAAGCTACGAGCAGTACTTC.

The table lists this clonotype with many counts. The CDR3 DNA follows: TGTGCCAGCAGCTTAAGTCGAGACAGGCTCACAGATACGCAGTATTTT. It codes for CASSLSRDRLTDTQYF. The chain has TRBV7-9 and TRBJ2-3; a weak D match, TRBD1 (6 bases). Deletions cut 2 bases from V and 2 bases from J, with 14 bases between. There are 16 residues in the CDR3. The germline V gene has CDR1 SEHNR and CDR2 FQNEAQ (reference sequence).

This clonotype appeared a few times. The chain employs TRBV7-2 and TRBJ2-2; 9 positions match TRBD1. This CDR3 has 16 residues. Germline CDR1 SGHTA, CDR2 FQGNSA. V shed 2 bases, J shed 4 bases, and the junction held 5 bases outside the gene matches. CDR3 nucleotide sequence: TGTGCCAGCAGCTTATTCATGGGACAGGGCACCGGGGAGCTGTTTTTT. Translation gives CASSLFMGQGTGELFF.

This clonotype turned up a few times. This chain joins TRBV7-2 and TRBJ2-1, with 7 positions matching TRBD1. Germline loops: CDR1 SGHTA, CDR2 FQGNSA. Trimming at V came to 4 bases and at J to 9 bases, leaving 9 bases not matched to a gene. The CDR3 totals 14 residues. CDR3 sequence reads: CASSSGQSLGEQFF. The CDR3 region has the DNA TGTGCCAGCAGCTCGGGACAGTCTTTGGGTGAGCAGTTCTTC. Complete variable domain (other parts from reference TRBV7-2 and TRBJ2-1): GAGVSQSPSNKVTEKGKDVELRCDPISGHTALYWYRQSLGQGLEFLIYFQGNSAPDKSGLPSDRFSAERTGGSVSTLTIQRTQQEDSAVYLCASSSGQSLGEQFFGPGTRLTVL.

V usage is TRBV7-2 and J usage is TRBJ2-1; TRBD1 aligns across 8 bases. Germline V gene data show CDR1 as SGHTA and CDR2 as FQGNSA. The ends lost 0 bases at V and 2 bases at J; junction bases unmatched: 3. The CDR3 length is 16 residues. Written as DNA, the CDR3 is TGTGCCAGCAGCTTAGCAGCGACAGGGGCCTACAATGAGCAGTTCTTC. Encoded protein: CASSLAATGAYNEQFF.

This clonotype came up a few times. This chain links TRBV10-3 with TRBJ2-7; TRBD1 might be the D (5 bases). The CDR3 spans 12 residues. Trimming took off 8 bases at V and 0 bases at J, with 8 bases between the two ends. Germline V lookup: CDR1 ENHRY, CDR2 SYGVKD. CDR3: CAIGAYSYEQYF. The CDR3, as DNA: TGTGCCATCGGGGCGTACTCCTACGAGCAGTACTTC.

The chain recombines TRBV15 with TRBJ1-4, with a possible D match to TRBD1 (5 bases). From germline, CDR1 is LNHNV and CDR2 YYDKDF (reference sequence). V shed 1 base and J shed 2 bases, with 8 bases lying between them. The CDR3 is 15 residues long. Here the CDR3 reads CATSRGRETNEKLFF. DNA of the CDR3: TGTGCCACCAGCAGAGGCAGGGAGACTAATGAAAAACTGTTTTTT. Looking up the rest from reference TRBV15 and TRBJ1-4 gives the full variable domain: DAMVIQNPRYQVTQFGKPVTLSCSQTLNHNVMYWYQQKSSQAPKLLFHYYDKDFNNEADTPDNFQSRRPNTSFCFLDIRSPGLGDTAMYLCATSRGRETNEKLFFGSGTQLSVL.

This clonotype was counted ten times or more. The V gene is TRBV29-1, the J gene TRBJ2-5; 7 nucleotides match TRBD1. Germline V gene sequence: CDR1 SQVTM, CDR2 ANQGSEA. The CDR3 is made up of 15 amino acids. V was pared by 3 bases and J by 2 bases, with 9 bases of the junction left unmatched. CDR3 nucleotides: TGCAGCGTTGACTCCGACCACAGGGGTCAAGAGACCCAGTACTTC. Protein product: CSVDSDHRGQETQYF.

This clonotype showed up many times. The chain couples TRBV7-2 to TRBJ2-7; a possible D gene is TRBD2 (6 bases). Trimming took off 4 bases at V and 9 bases at J, with 13 bases between the two ends. The CDR3 extends over 12 amino acids. Germline assignment: CDR1 SGHTA and CDR2 FQGNSA. This CDR3 is CASSSGLVRQYF. DNA of the CDR3: TGTGCCAGCAGCTCGGGACTCGTGAGGCAGTACTTC.

This clonotype was picked up many times. The chain uses TRBV5-4 and TRBJ2-1; 8 positions match TRBD2. Germline CDR1 is SGHNT and CDR2 is YYREEE (reference sequence). The CDR3 contains 15 residues. V dropped 3 bases and J dropped 6; count of bases not matched to a gene: 8. DNA for the CDR3: TGTGCCAGCAGCTCCTGGACTAGCCGGTCCAATGAGCAGTTCTTC. Translated, it gives CASSSWTSRSNEQFF.

This clonotype was seen many times. The chain is built from TRBV20-1 and TRBJ2-7; D is unclear. The germline V and J ends were trimmed by 0 bases and 4 bases, with 10 bases remaining between them. CDR3 length: 13 residues. Germline V gene lookup returns CDR1 DFQATT and CDR2 SNEGSKA (reference sequence). The CDR3: CSARDTDLYEQYF. The CDR3 DNA reads as TGCAGTGCTAGAGACACGGACCTTTACGAGCAGTACTTC.

This clonotype was counted a few times. This chain joins TRBV28 and TRBJ1-1; D not certain. Germline CDR1 MDHEN, CDR2 SYDVKM. The CDR3 length is 11 residues. V was pared by 7 bases and J by 0 bases, with 3 bases between. The CDR3 nucleotides read TGTGCCAGCACCATGAACACTGAAGCTTTCTTT. It encodes CASTMNTEAFF.

This clonotype was found a few times. V usage is TRBV7-9 and J usage is TRBJ2-7; D possibly matches TRBD1 or TRBD2 (6 bases each). The germline CDR1 and CDR2 sequences are SEHNR and FQNEAQ (reference sequence). CDR3 size: 15 residues. Trimming removed 5 bases at V and 1 base at J, with 15 bases between. Written as DNA, the CDR3 is TGTGCCAGCAGCCACGGGGGCAGGCTGTCCTACGAGCAGTACTTC. This codes for CASSHGGRLSYEQYF.

This clonotype was picked up a small number of times. The V gene is TRBV5-5, the J gene TRBJ1-2; tentatively, D is TRBD1 (6 bases). V shed 0 bases and J shed 0 bases, with 12 bases lying between them. The germline gives CDR1 SGHKS, CDR2 YYEKEE (reference sequence). CDR3 length: 16 amino acids. CDR3 residues: CASSLEGRGANYGYTF. The CDR3 DNA is TGTGCCAGCAGCTTGGAGGGCAGGGGAGCTAACTATGGCTACACCTTC.

The V and J genes are TRBV28 and TRBJ1-3, with D unresolved. The V gene lost 9 bases and the J gene lost 8 bases, with 17 bases spanning the gap. Germline V gene lookup returns CDR1 MDHEN and CDR2 SYDVKM. CDR3 length equals 13 residues. The DNA of the CDR3 is TGTGCCAGTGTTCGCCCAGGAACGGACACCATATATTTT. It codes for CASVRPGTDTIYF.

The table lists this clonotype with many counts. This chain connects TRBV11-2 to TRBJ2-1; 11 bases line up with TRBD2. V shed 6 bases, J shed 3 bases, and the junction held 7 bases outside the gene matches. The CDR3 is made up of 16 amino acids. Germline CDR1 SGHAT, CDR2 FQNNGV. The CDR3 DNA reads as TGTGCCAGCAGTCTAACCGGGACTAGCGGCTACAATGAGCAGTTCTTC. It yields the protein CASSLTGTSGYNEQFF.

The sample holds a few counts of this clonotype. The V call is TRBV5-5, the J call TRBJ2-3, with unresolved D. Germline-derived CDR1 and CDR2 are SGHKS and YYEKEE (reference sequence). Trimming cost V 2 bases and J 2 bases, with 12 bases left between them. The CDR3 has 15 residues. CDR3 DNA sequence: TGTGCCAGCAGCTTTGGGATACGGCCCACAGATACGCAGTATTTT. This codes for CASSFGIRPTDTQYF.

The chain links TRBV5-1 to TRBJ2-5; 7 nucleotides align to TRBD1. Germline loops: CDR1 SGHRS, CDR2 YFSETQ. The trim removed 4 bases at V and 3 bases at J, leaving 6 bases unmatched. CDR3 length: 14 amino acids. CDR3 protein: CASSRTGIEETQYF. Here the CDR3 DNA reads TGCGCCAGCAGCCGGACAGGTATTGAAGAGACCCAGTACTTC.